Sequencing of this T cell receptor beta chain was carried out in a study of cytomegalovirus exposure and HLA in healthy donors. Study overall: One earlier analysis, a look at about 179 million T cells, found almost 120 million unique TCR beta sequences. Study results and caveats: Among immune exposure information, only CMV serostatus was available. In vitro assays verified that a few CMV-associated chains recognized CMV antigens specifically. The authors later found most CMV-associated TCR beta chains appeared HLA-restricted.

Details on this clone: The antigen remains undetermined.

Primers for the PCR totalled 60 Vbeta and 13 Jbeta. Clones were sequenced by immunoSEQ multiplex PCR, and TCRdb holds only the in-frame ones, with some missing. Among some 200,000 clones, roughly four fifths were seen once, and the ten largest hold 2% to 2.5%. The germline V gene encodes CDR1 MNHEY and CDR2 SVGAGI. V dropped 8 bases and J dropped 6; count of bases not matched to a gene: 5. This CDR3 spans 13 amino acids. Material for sequencing was PBMCs. The genes are TRBV6-5 and TRBJ1-5, with TRBD1 identical over 9 bases. This clonotype was sampled from a woman under 40 in good health and CMV-seropositive. CDR3 in amino acids: CASGGTGSQPQHF. Here the CDR3 DNA reads TGTGCCAGCGGTGGGACAGGGAGTCAGCCCCAGCATTTT.